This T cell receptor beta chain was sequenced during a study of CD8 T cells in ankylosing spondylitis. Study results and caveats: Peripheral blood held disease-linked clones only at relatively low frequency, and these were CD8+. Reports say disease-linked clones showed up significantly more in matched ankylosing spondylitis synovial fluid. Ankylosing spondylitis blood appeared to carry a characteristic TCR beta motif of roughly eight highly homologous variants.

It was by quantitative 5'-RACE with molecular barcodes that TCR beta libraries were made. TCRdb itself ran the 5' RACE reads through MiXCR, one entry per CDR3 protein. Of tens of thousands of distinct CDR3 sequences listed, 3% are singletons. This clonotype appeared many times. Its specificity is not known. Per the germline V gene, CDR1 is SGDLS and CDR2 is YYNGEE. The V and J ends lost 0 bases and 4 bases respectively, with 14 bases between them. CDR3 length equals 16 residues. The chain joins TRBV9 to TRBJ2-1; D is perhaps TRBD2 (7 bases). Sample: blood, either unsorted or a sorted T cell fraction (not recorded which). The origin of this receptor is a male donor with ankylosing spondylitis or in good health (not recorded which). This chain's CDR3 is CASSVVGGGRYNEQFF. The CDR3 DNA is TGTGCCAGCAGCGTAGTGGGAGGGGGTAGATACAATGAGCAGTTCTTC.